A single sample gave rise to the 20 T cell receptor beta chains below, sequenced in a study of spatial heterogeneity in lung cancer. Study-level points and caveats: Counts that tracked tumor mutation counts were those of expanded intratumoral alpha and beta TCRs.

Using its own MiXCR run on the 5' RACE reads, TCRdb lists one record per CDR3 protein. The data contain around 20,000 distinct CDR3 sequences, 9.5% to 10% of them singletons. For these receptors, no antigen is known. Time point meaning: sample taken at primary tumor resection. The sample here was lung tumor tissue, taken at surgery. The receptor source for this set is a female donor with early-stage non-small cell lung cancer.

This clonotype counts as medium-sized (0.01 to 0.1%). For a library built for alpha chains, this beta chain is a stray read; little rests on its size. The V call is TRBV13, the J call TRBJ2-7; 10 bases are a match to TRBD1. The V gene end was trimmed by 5 bases and the J gene end by 3 bases; junction bases not matched to a gene: 7. This CDR3 contains 15 residues. CDR1 PRHDT and CDR2 FYEKMQ come from the germline V gene (reference sequence). The CDR3 bases are TGTGCCAGCAGCACCCGGACAGGGGGGCTCTACGAGCAGTACTTC. Translated: CASSTRTGGLYEQYF.

This clonotype qualifies as medium-sized. Since the library was made to target alpha chains, this beta chain is a stray read and its abundance is not meaningful. This chain uses TRBV6-6 with TRBJ2-5, with D possibly being TRBD2 (5 bases). V shed 1 base and J shed 5 bases, with 8 bases lying between them. This CDR3 is 13 amino acids long. The germline CDR1 and CDR2 sequences are MNHNY and SVGAGI (reference sequence). CDR3 protein: CASSYYRGETQYF. The CDR3 DNA follows: TGTGCCAGCAGTTACTATCGAGGGGAGACCCAGTACTTC.

This clonotype was counted many times. As an off-target read in a library built for alpha chains, this beta chain has a frequency of little significance. This sequence joins TRBV20-1 and TRBJ1-2, with D unclear. The CDR3 contains 11 residues. Trimming took 6 bases from V and 7 from J, leaving 12 bases between them. Germline-derived CDR1 and CDR2 are DFQATT and SNEGSKA (reference sequence). For the CDR3, the DNA is TGCAGTGCCGCGCCCCCTGGTGGCTACACCTTC. It encodes CSAAPPGGYTF.

This clonotype was detected many times. Little can be read into the size of this beta chain, an off-target read in a library designed for alpha chains. The genes are TRBV7-9 and TRBJ1-3; D remains unclear. V lost 6 bases, J lost 0 bases, and 9 bases lay in between. In germline, CDR1 is SEHNR, CDR2 FQNEAQ (reference sequence). The CDR3 covers 14 residues. The DNA of the CDR3 is TGTGCCAGCAGGACGGGCCCCTCTGGAAACACCATATATTTT. Its protein product is CASRTGPSGNTIYF.

This clonotype was seen at least ten times. This beta chain turned up in a library designed for alpha chains; as an off-target read, its abundance says little. V usage is TRBV6-5 and J usage is TRBJ2-1; 10 bases map to TRBD2. Germline CDR1 reads MNHEY; CDR2 reads SVGAGI. This CDR3 comprises 15 residues. Trimming removed 6 bases from V and 6 bases from J; junction bases left unmatched: 8. CDR3 nucleotides: TGTGCCAGCAGCCCCCCTAGCGGGGGTCCCAATGAGCAGTTCTTC. Translated: CASSPPSGGPNEQFF.

This clonotype was seen more than once but under ten times. Because the library targeted alpha chains, this beta chain is an off-target read whose size means little. The chain has TRBV3-1 and TRBJ2-7, with TRBD1 identical over 7 bases. The V gene's germline CDR1 is LGHDT and CDR2 YNNKEL (reference sequence). V was clipped by 6 bases and J by 0 bases; unmatched bases: 14. The CDR3 sequence is 17 residues long. In nucleotides, the CDR3 is TGTGCCAGCAGTGACGTCTACAGGGGACCCACCTCCTACGAGCAGTACTTC. The encoded protein is CASSDVYRGPTSYEQYF.

This clonotype was seen ten or more times. Within a library made for alpha chains, this beta chain is off target, and its count is uninformative. The chain couples TRBV23-1 to TRBJ2-5, with TRBD2 matching 11 bases. TRBV23-1 is labeled an ORF, and its function is uncertain. This CDR3 contains 20 residues. V shed 0 bases, J shed 2 bases, and the junction held 14 bases outside the gene matches. The CDR3 here is CASSQSAPSGGPSPQETQYF. The CDR3 DNA is TGCGCCAGCAGTCAATCTGCCCCTAGCGGGGGGCCCAGTCCACAAGAGACCCAGTACTTC.

This clonotype was recorded a few times. This beta chain is off target for a library built for alpha chains, so its abundance means little. This chain links TRBV6-5 with TRBJ2-2; D is possibly TRBD1 or TRBD2 (5 bases each). V was pared by 2 bases and J by 7 bases, with 20 bases between. The CDR3 length is 17 residues. Germline CDR1 and CDR2: MNHEY and SVGAGI. CDR3 bases: TGTGCCAGCAGTTACAGTCTTTGGGGGACCCAAGGCGGGGAGCTGTTTTTT. Protein: CASSYSLWGTQGGELFF.

This clonotype was found many times. Being off target in a library aimed at alpha chains, this beta chain has a size of little meaning. The chain links TRBV12-3 or TRBV12-4 to TRBJ2-3; 11 bases are a match to TRBD1. The CDR3 sequence is 15 residues long. After removal of 4 bases from V and 4 bases from J, the junction contained 4 bases not matched to a gene. CDR3 residues: CASSSGQGAADTQYF. DNA for the CDR3: TGTGCCAGCAGTTCCGGACAGGGGGCCGCAGATACGCAGTATTTT.

This clonotype was picked up a small number of times. In a library made to pick up alpha chains, this beta chain is a stray read with a size that means little. V gene TRBV5-1 combines with J gene TRBJ2-6; the D gene is possibly TRBD1 (6 bases). CDR1 is SGHRS, CDR2 YFSETQ, per germline. This CDR3 is 17 amino acids long. The ends were cut back, 1 base at V and 0 bases at J, with 11 bases in the middle. DNA for the CDR3: TGCGCCAGCAGCTTGTCAGGGGCCTCCTCTGGGGCCAACGTCCTGACTTTC. Its translation is CASSLSGASSGANVLTF.

This clonotype turned up a few times. A library made for alpha chains picked up this beta chain off target, so its size means little. This chain joins TRBV4-1 and TRBJ1-5; a weak D match, TRBD1 (6 bases). The CDR3 runs to 16 residues. V was pared by 6 bases and J by 0 bases, with 15 bases between. Germline V CDR1 and CDR2: MGHRA, YSYEKL. The CDR3 region is CASRPDSDNSNQPQHF. The CDR3 DNA follows: TGCGCCAGCAGGCCGGACAGTGACAATAGCAATCAGCCCCAGCATTTT.

For this clonotype: This beta chain was picked up by a library intended for alpha chains and is off target, so its count carries little meaning. The rearrangement links TRBV10-3 to TRBJ2-7, with D possibly being TRBD2 (5 bases). Deletions cut 3 bases from V and 5 bases from J, with 11 bases between. CDR3 length: 13 residues. CDR1 ENHRY and CDR2 SYGVKD come from the germline V gene. The CDR3 sequence is CAISDGLSDEQYF. CDR3 sequence (DNA): TGTGCCATCAGTGATGGACTCTCGGACGAGCAGTACTTC.

Many counts were recorded for this clonotype. Since it is a stray read in a library aimed at alpha chains, this beta chain has a size that is not meaningful. The chain has TRBV5-1 and TRBJ2-3; 9 bases fit TRBD1. J was trimmed by 4 bases and V by 3 bases; bases with no gene match: 6. CDR3 length: 15 amino acids. CDR1 is SGHRS, CDR2 YFSETQ, per germline. The CDR3 is CASSSGTGSADTQYF. The CDR3 nucleotides are TGCGCCAGCAGCTCGGGGACAGGGAGTGCAGATACGCAGTATTTT.

This clonotype was observed at least ten times. Little can be read into the size of this beta chain, an off-target read in a library designed for alpha chains. The rearrangement uses TRBV16 and TRBJ1-3, with D unclear. Germline values: CDR1 KGHSY, CDR2 FQNENV. Trimming stripped 0 bases from V and 0 bases from J, with 6 bases between. This CDR3 comprises 15 residues. The CDR3 reads CASSQSYSSGNTIYF. DNA of the CDR3: TGTGCCAGCAGCCAATCGTACAGCTCTGGAAACACCATATATTTT.

This clonotype is medium-sized. This beta chain slipped into a library made for alpha chains as a stray read, so its size is not meaningful. The chain combines TRBV5-1 with TRBJ2-5; no clear D. The V end was cut by 4 bases, the J end by 2 bases, with 6 bases between. This CDR3 is 12 amino acids long. Germline CDR1 reads SGHRS; CDR2 reads YFSETQ. CDR3 amino acids: CASSEEQETQYF. Here the CDR3 DNA reads TGCGCCAGCAGCGAGGAGCAAGAGACCCAGTACTTC.

Comment on this clonotype: An end of the junction differs from the germline gene, which may be a read error. This beta chain represents an off-target read in a library built for alpha chains; its size is of limited meaning. The chain joins TRBV20-1 to TRBJ1-5; the D is unclear. Per germline, CDR1 DFQATT and CDR2 SNEGSKA (reference sequence). The CDR3 is 13 residues long. The CDR3 DNA follows: TGCAGTGCTGGAGAACACGCCAATCAGCCCCAGCATTTT. Its translation: CSAGEHANQPQHF.

This clonotype came up many times. This beta chain was picked up by a library intended for alpha chains and is off target, so its count carries little meaning. The rearrangement links TRBV3-1 to TRBJ1-2; D unclear. This CDR3 is built from 15 residues. V lost 1 base, J lost 0 bases, and 9 bases lay in between. The germline V gene has CDR1 LGHDT and CDR2 YNNKEL (reference sequence). For the CDR3, the DNA is TGTGCCAGCAGCCAAGCCGGCAGTCCTAACTATGGCTACACCTTC. It specifies CASSQAGSPNYGYTF. The variable domain in full, with the rest retrieved from reference TRBV3-1 and TRBJ1-2, is DTAVSQTPKYLVTQMGNDKSIKCEQNLGHDTMYWYKQDSKKFLKIMFSYNNKELIINETVPNRFSPKSPDKAHLNLHINSLELGDSAVYFCASSQAGSPNYGYTFGSGTRLTVV.

This clonotype was seen many times. With the library built for alpha chains, this beta chain is off target and its frequency is not meaningful. V and J are TRBV29-1 and TRBJ1-2, with D uncertain. The CDR3 has 14 residues. Germline values: CDR1 SQVTM, CDR2 ANQGSEA. V lost 1 base and J 6 bases, leaving 15 bases between the germline ends. The CDR3 sequence is CSVEGAKGRDGYTF. Here the CDR3 DNA reads TGCAGCGTTGAAGGGGCCAAGGGTAGGGATGGCTACACCTTC.

Turning to this clonotype: The library was designed around alpha chains, so this beta chain is a stray read whose abundance carries little weight. This rearrangement joins TRBV7-9 to TRBJ1-1; D call uncertain. Trimming removed 1 base at V and 8 bases at J, with 8 bases between. The CDR3 is 12 amino acids. The germline V gene encodes CDR1 SEHNR and CDR2 FQNEAQ (reference sequence). The CDR3 bases are TGTGCCAGCAGCTTAGAGAGAGGGGAAGCTTTCTTT. Translating gives CASSLERGEAFF.

Comment on this clonotype: This beta chain lies outside the target of a library built for alpha chains; its clone size means little. The V and J genes are TRBV12-3 or TRBV12-4 and TRBJ1-1, with a possible D match to TRBD1 (5 bases). The V and J ends lost 6 bases and 5 bases respectively, with 16 bases between them. CDR3 length: 14 amino acids. The CDR3 region is CASSNLGGDTEAFF. The CDR3 DNA sequence: TGTGCCAGCAGCAACTTGGGGGGGGATACTGAAGCTTTCTTT.